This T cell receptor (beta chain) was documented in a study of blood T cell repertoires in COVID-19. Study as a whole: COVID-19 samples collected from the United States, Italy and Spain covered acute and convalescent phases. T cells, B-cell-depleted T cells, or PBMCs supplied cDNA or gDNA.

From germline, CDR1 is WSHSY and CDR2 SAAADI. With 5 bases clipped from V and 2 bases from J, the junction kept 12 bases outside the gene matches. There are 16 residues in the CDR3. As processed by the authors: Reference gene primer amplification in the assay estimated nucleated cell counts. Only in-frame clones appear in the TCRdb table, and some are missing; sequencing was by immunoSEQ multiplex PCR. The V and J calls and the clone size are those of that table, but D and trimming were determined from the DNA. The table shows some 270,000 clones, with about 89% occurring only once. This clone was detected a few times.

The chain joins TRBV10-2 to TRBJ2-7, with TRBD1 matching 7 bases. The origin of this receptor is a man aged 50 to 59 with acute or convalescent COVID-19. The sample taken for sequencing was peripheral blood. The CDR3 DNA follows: TGCGCCAGCAGTCGGGGAACAGGGGATTGGACCTACGAGCAGTACTTC. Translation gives CASSRGTGDWTYEQYF.